This T cell receptor (beta chain) stems from a study of vaccination and CD4 T cells after COVID-19. Background on the study: Post-COVID draws followed diagnosis by a median about 100 days (range 35 to 161). Points from the study as a whole: In convalescent patients, a median roughly 90% of reactive clones appeared only post-vaccination.

This CDR3 has 12 residues. Trimming stripped 7 bases from V and 3 bases from J, with 10 bases between. Specified treatment: roughly 10-day PBMC culture with coronavirus spike peptide pools or control peptides (ViraFEST assay). ViraFEST used peptide pools to expand antigen-specific T cells before TCR sequencing. The Oncomine TCR Beta short-read assay sequenced DNA from cultured CD4+ T cells. TCRdb reprocessed the PCR reads via MiXCR and lists one record per CDR3 protein. This table holds some 20,000 distinct CDR3 sequences, roughly 44% found once. For this clonotype: Its target is not known.

The specimen sequenced was cultured CD4+ T cells from blood. The rearrangement joins TRBV12-3 or TRBV12-4 to TRBJ2-7; D is ambiguous. The receptor's source is a human donor with COVID-19. The DNA for the CDR3 is TGTGCCAGCACGGCGACCATCTACGAGCAGTACTTC. It translates to CASTATIYEQYF.